Listed below are T cell receptor beta chains from one sample, sequenced in a study of tumor-infiltrating lymphocytes in primary liver carcinoma. TCRdb independently ran MiXCR on the multiplex PCR reads; one entry per CDR3 protein. The top ten hold 29% of the sample, which has 40,000 to 60,000 distinct CDR3 sequences, 60% to 85% seen once. The source material was liver tumor tissue from sampling region 5. The receptors originated from a man aged 35 to 55 with primary liver carcinoma and hepatitis B virus infection. The CDR3 runs from the conserved cysteine through the conserved F or W. The D gene is left open where the match is weak. Part of the rows lack a size; the others show once, few, many or a class for expanded clones.

size,D,V,J,CDR3,DNA
many,TRBD2,TRBV6-6,TRBJ2-7,CASSYSKRERHEQYF,TGTGCCAGCAGTTACTCTAAGCGGGAGCGGCACGAGCAGTACTTC
-,-,TRBV14,TRBJ2-1,CTSSQDHYYNEQFF,TGTACAAGCAGCCAAGATCACTACTACAATGAGCAGTTCTTC
once,-,TRBV6-2/TRBV6-3,TRBJ2-7,CASSLGKSDSYEQYF,TGTGCCAGCAGTTTGGGCAAGTCTGACTCCTACGAGCAGTACTTC
few,-,TRBV5-1,TRBJ2-3,CASSLGTSQPDMQYF,TGCGCCAGCAGCTTGGGGACTTCCCAACCAGATATGCAGTATTTT
-,-,TRBV10-2,TRBJ2-6,CASSVLPAGSLSGANDLTF,TGCGCCAGCAGTGTCCTCCCAGCGGGTTCTCTCTCTGGGGCCAACGACCTGACTTTC
-,-,TRBV6-2/TRBV6-3,TRBJ2-7,CAGSCNPYEQYF,TGTGCCGGCAGCTGCAATCCGTACGAGCAGTACTTC
-,TRBD1,TRBV12-3/TRBV12-4,TRBJ1-1,CASNRGTSYEAFF,TGCGCCAGCAACAGGGGGACGTCTTATGAAGCTTTCTTT
-,-,TRBV12-3/TRBV12-4,TRBJ2-1,CVSSITGTSDEQFF,TGTGTCAGCAGTATTACCGGGACCTCCGATGAGCAATTCTTC
-,TRBD1,TRBV24-1,TRBJ2-7,CATSDPRQGSCEQYF,TGTGCCACCAGTGACCCGCGACAGGGGTCCTGCGAGCAGTACTTC
-,-,TRBV14,TRBJ1-4,CAGSQEPGHFNEILFF,TGTGCCGGCAGCCAGGAACCGGGACACTTTAATGAAATACTGTTTTTT
many,TRBD2,TRBV29-1,TRBJ2-5,CSVWAAGVGQETQYF,TGCAGCGTTTGGGCGGCGGGAGTGGGCCAAGAGACCCAGTACTTC
-,TRBD2,TRBV11-2,TRBJ2-1,CASSLGAASGRGGGFF,TGTGCCAGCAGCTTAGGGGCTGCTAGCGGGAGGGGAGGCGGGTTCTTC
-,-,TRBV11-2,TRBJ2-3,CAGSFQTSSTDTQYF,TGTGCCGGCAGCTTTCAGACTTCTAGCACAGATACGCAGTATTTT
-,-,TRBV29-1,TRBJ1-1,CSVARDTVTAGNTEAFF,TGCAGCGTAGCCAGGGACACGGTTACGGCAGGGAACACTGAGGCTTTCTTT
-,-,TRBV6-1,TRBJ1-4,CASSERGTGVATNENLFF,TGTGCCAGCAGTGAAAGAGGAACAGGCGTTGCAACTAATGAAAACCTGTTTTTT
-,-,TRBV4-1,TRBJ2-7,CTSSSLPDDLGLGQYF,TGCACCAGCAGCAGTCTACCCGACGATCTTGGGCTCGGGCAGTACTTC
-,-,TRBV5-4,TRBJ1-2,CASSVDRHCDYTF,TGTGCCAGCAGCGTGGACCGTCACTGTGACTACACCTTC
-,TRBD2,TRBV11-1,TRBJ2-1,CASSLGVAGGVDNEQFF,TGTGCCAGCAGCCTGGGAGTAGCGGGAGGAGTTGACAATGAGCAATTCTTC
many,-,TRBV5-1,TRBJ2-5,CASSLEVILPQETQYF,TGCGCCAGCAGCTTGGAAGTGATCCTACCACAAGAGACCCAGTACTTC
-,-,TRBV5-6,TRBJ2-3,CTSSLVLDSSKTDTQYF,TGTACCAGCAGCTTGGTCCTCGACTCGTCCAAGACAGATACGCAGTATTTT
-,-,TRBV5-1,TRBJ2-1,CASSLEGYNKQFF,TGCGCCAGCAGCTTGGAAGGTTACAATAAGCAGTTCTTC
-,-,TRBV11-2,TRBJ2-2,CASSLVRRGIVELFF,TGTGCCAGCAGCTTAGTCAGACGGGGCATCGTGGAGCTGTTTTTT
once,-,TRBV29-1,TRBJ2-3,CSVDAVGTDTQYF,TGCAGCGTCGATGCGGTAGGCACAGATACGCAGTATTTT
-,-,TRBV12-3/TRBV12-4,TRBJ1-5,CASSPFRIDQPQNF,TGTGCCAGCAGCCCCTTCCGGATTGATCAACCCCAGAATTTT
-,-,TRBV6-6,TRBJ1-5,CASSYRVEYSIQPQHF,TGTGCCAGCAGCTACCGAGTAGAGTATAGCATTCAACCCCAGCATTTT
-,TRBD2,TRBV4-2,TRBJ2-7,CATTGLAGIYKSYEQYF,TGTGCCACCACTGGGCTAGCGGGAATTTATAAGTCCTACGAGCAGTACTTC
-,TRBD1,TRBV6-5,TRBJ2-6,CASSLWTGMRGGANVLTF,TGTGCCAGCAGTCTTTGGACAGGGATGAGAGGTGGGGCCAACGTTCTGACTTTC
-,TRBD1,TRBV5-1,TRBJ2-7,CASSTTGTSYEQYF,TGCGCCAGCAGTACGACAGGGACCTCCTACGAGCAGTACTTC
-,TRBD2,TRBV11-3,TRBJ2-2,CASSRRLAGGTGELSF,TGCGCCAGCAGCAGACGACTAGCGGGAGGCACAGGGGAGCTGTCTTTT